A selection of T cell receptor beta chains follows, all from one sample in a study of T-cell reconstitution after alpha-beta-depleted transplantation in children. In TCRdb, the PCR reads were re-called with MiXCR into one record per CDR3 protein. Of about 440,000 distinct CDR3 sequences listed, around two fifths are singletons. Material: PBMCs, obtained before TCRalphabeta/CD19-depleted stem cell transplant. All receptors come from a girl aged 2 to 9 with aplastic anemia, due to receive a stem cell transplant. Both conserved end residues are part of each CDR3. A D gene is named only where the DNA matches it firmly. The listing skips clone size in some rows; elsewhere it reads once, few, many or a size class.

CASSPGSLEYEQYF,TGTGCCAGCAGCCCGGGGAGTCTTGAGTACGAGCAGTACTTC,-,TRBJ2-7,TRBV9,-
CASSSETGRSEQYF,TGTGCCAGCAGCTCTGAGACAGGGCGGTCCGAGCAGTACTTC,-,TRBJ2-7,TRBV7-9,TRBD1
CASSFTAWGEPGNTIYF,TGTGCCAGCAGTTTCACAGCCTGGGGGGAACCTGGAAACACCATATATTTT,-,TRBJ1-3,TRBV12-3/TRBV12-4,-
CASSPDTTTGELFF,TGTGCCAGCAGTCCCGACACAACCACCGGGGAGCTGTTTTTT,-,TRBJ2-2,TRBV7-3,-
CSGRLADTQYF,TGCAGTGGTAGGCTCGCAGATACGCAGTATTTT,-,TRBJ2-3,TRBV20-1,-
CSAILTGANEQYF,TGCAGTGCTATACTGACAGGGGCGAACGAGCAGTACTTC,few,TRBJ2-7,TRBV20-1,TRBD1
CASSLADPGGGYPRTGELFF,TGTGCCAGCAGCTTAGCCGATCCGGGTGGCGGGTACCCTCGAACCGGGGAGCTGTTTTTT,few,TRBJ2-2,TRBV7-2,-
CASSFASGSHSYEQYF,TGCGCCAGCAGCTTTGCTAGCGGGAGCCATTCCTACGAGCAGTACTTC,-,TRBJ2-7,TRBV5-1,TRBD2
CSASRGAEAFF,TGCAGTGCGAGCCGGGGCGCCGAAGCTTTCTTT,-,TRBJ1-1,TRBV20-1,-
CSVKGGTGELFF,TGCAGCGTTAAGGGCGGGACCGGGGAGCTGTTTTTT,-,TRBJ2-2,TRBV29-1,-
CAWRDRGGDTQYF,TGTGCCTGGAGGGACAGGGGTGGAGATACGCAGTATTTT,-,TRBJ2-3,TRBV30,TRBD1
CASSFVTGPNTEAFF,TGCGCCAGCAGCTTCGTGACAGGGCCCAACACTGAAGCTTTCTTT,-,TRBJ1-1,TRBV5-1,TRBD1
CASSPRDYYNEQFF,TGCGCCAGCAGCCCACGGGACTATTACAATGAGCAGTTCTTC,many,TRBJ2-1,TRBV5-1,TRBD2
CASSSPSNQPQHF,TGTGCCAGCAGTTCCCCTAGCAATCAGCCCCAGCATTTT,-,TRBJ1-5,TRBV28,-
CSAVQGGNQPQHF,TGCAGTGCTGTCCAGGGGGGCAATCAGCCCCAGCATTTT,-,TRBJ1-5,TRBV20-1,TRBD1
CSASSGGNEQFF,TGCAGTGCTTCTAGCGGGGGTAATGAGCAGTTCTTC,few,TRBJ2-1,TRBV20-1,TRBD2
CASRGTGTYEQYF,TGTGCCAGCAGGGGGACAGGAACCTACGAGCAGTACTTC,-,TRBJ2-7,TRBV12-3/TRBV12-4,TRBD1
CSVDLAGGSEQFF,TGCAGCGTTGACCTAGCGGGAGGTAGTGAGCAGTTCTTC,-,TRBJ2-1,TRBV29-1,TRBD2
CASSPGTGVETQYF,TGTGCCAGCAGCCCCGGGACAGGGGTCGAGACCCAGTACTTC,few,TRBJ2-5,TRBV28,TRBD1
CASSRPTGQGEQYF,TGTGCCAGCAGCCGCCCCACGGGACAGGGTGAGCAGTACTTC,-,TRBJ2-7,TRBV6-7,TRBD1
CSVVGGLVGPANTGELFF,TGCAGCGTTGTGGGGGGGCTCGTGGGGCCCGCGAACACCGGGGAGCTGTTTTTT,many,TRBJ2-2,TRBV29-1,-
CATMFGEPSYEQYF,TGCGCCACCATGTTCGGCGAACCATCCTACGAGCAGTACTTC,-,TRBJ2-7,TRBV10-2,-
CAISTPGQGTSNQPQHF,TGTGCCATCAGTACACCGGGACAGGGTACGAGCAATCAGCCCCAGCATTTT,few,TRBJ1-5,TRBV10-3,TRBD1
CASSVGTSYNEQFF,TGTGCCAGCAGCGTCGGTACTTCCTACAATGAGCAGTTCTTC,few,TRBJ2-1,TRBV9,-
CATWLRGMINTQYF,TGTGCCACCTGGCTTCGGGGCATGATAAATACGCAGTATTTT,-,TRBJ2-3,TRBV6-2/TRBV6-3,-
CASSLAGISGQFF,TGCGCCAGCAGCTTGGCCGGGATCAGCGGGCAGTTCTTC,-,TRBJ2-1,TRBV5-1,-